One TCR beta chain is described in this entry. The antigen it recognizes is unknown. Base-call qualities are not available, and no considerably larger clone is one nucleotide away. For the CD8 naive samples, CD45RO-negative cells were positively selected for CCR7, yielding a CD45RA+CCR7+ population from which TemRA cells were excluded. Healthy HIV-negative adults with no recently reported acute infections or vaccinations were included as donors. All donors were Caucasian adults living in Nashville, Tennessee, USA. Blood was collected by leukapheresis, and PBMCs were isolated by Ficoll-Histopaque density gradient centrifugation and then cryopreserved in liquid nitrogen vapor phase. Analytical flow cytometry was used to check the purity and quantity of every magnetically sorted T cell population. Genomic DNA was isolated from each sorted fraction and quantified by UV absorbance on a Nanodrop 2000c.

This sample is part of a study of shared clonotypes between healthy human individuals (dated by TCRdb to 2019 to 2021). In terms of the full investigation: The cohort comprised two women and a few men aged 18 to 49 years. To estimate repertoire size and how much clonotypes are shared between individuals, the study performed deep sequencing of blood TCR repertoires from 4 to 6 healthy adults. Per donor, leukapheresis produced somewhere between about 0.8 and 9 billion PBMCs. For each donor, CD4 naive and CD4 memory were each run on three plates, CD8 naive on two plates, and CD8 memory on one plate. To increase sequencing depth and limit assay-specific biases, TCR repertoire library preparation and sequencing were carried out by different laboratories using diverse techniques. What the authors observed across the whole study: Pairwise subsampling led to the expectation that sequencing depth would affect the degree of clonotype sharing among donors. Larger estimated clonotype richness was generally found for naive subsets than for memory subsets. Clonotypes shared by all four sorted-subset donors showed higher generation probabilities than non-shared clonotypes. When several donors were compared, the shared fraction of clonotypes was about 5.2% for naive CD4, approximately 3.5% for naive CD8, 2% to 2.5% for memory CD4, and roughly 0.4% for memory CD8. Because the study included a small number of donors, the genetic and exposure-history diversity represented was limited. Sampling was restricted to blood, and TCR repertoires in tissue are likely to differ from TCR repertoires in blood. Rarefaction of sorted-subset datasets indicated incomplete sequencing despite the large sequencing depth.

TCR CDR3 regions were amplified from genomic DNA by multiplex PCR using the deep immunoSEQ assay. For each cell subset, the extracted genomic DNA was distributed evenly across all wells of several immunoSEQ 96-well plates, and each plate served as one replicate. For sorted subsets, each replicate PCR was loaded with 200 to 250 ng genomic DNA, equivalent to approximately 27,000 T cell genomes. The purified libraries were quantified using a Qubit 3.0 fluorometer, sized with a Bioanalyzer 2100, and then quantified again using the KAPA Library Quantification kit. A separate single-read 150-cycle Illumina NextSeq 550 flow cell was used to sequence each immunoSEQ 96-well plate. Regarding the original processing steps: Because only junctional sequences without quality scores were contained in the immunoSEQ output, filtering matching that applied to full-length reads could not be performed. To assign V/J genes and CDR3, sequences were annotated using PyIR, a Python wrapper for IgBLAST v1.9, with IMGT germline references. Reads with weak V/J assignments (E-value above 1e-6), missing CDR3, stop codons, out-of-frame junctions, or ambiguous translated residues were removed. V3J clonotypes were defined as sequences sharing an identical inferred V gene, J gene, and CDR3 amino acid sequence. Percentage overlap between repertoires was computed as shared unique clonotypes divided by the size of the smaller repertoire. Repertoire richness was assessed with RTK rarefaction, the Chao1 estimator, and Recon v2.1 estimates of unobserved clonotypes. Generation probabilities were computed with OLGA for all TCRbeta clonotypes obtained by the gDNA method from several donors. Sourced from immuneACCESS, this table was stored by TCRdb with only in-frame sequences that have V and J called. A share of the clones is absent; for the studies checked, an unresolved V gene accounts for under half, and the remainder has no known explanation. That table furnishes V, J and clone size, whereas the DNA furnished D and trimming. This sample lists hundreds of thousands of clones; approximately 96% were detected once. The top ten clones comprise approximately 0.12% of the sample.

CDR1 and CDR2 were assigned from the germline V gene (reference sequence) as MNHEY and SMNVEV. Here V drops 3 bases and J drops 9 bases, and the junction holds 12 bases not matched to any gene. The CDR3 numbers 16 residues from cysteine through phenylalanine. Only the CDR3 part of the read is kept: 48 bases, read in frame from the first base. This TCR was sampled from a woman in her thirties in good health. The chain couples TRBV27 to TRBJ1-5; 9 central bases correspond to TRBD1. The sample taken for sequencing was naive CD8+ T cells sorted from blood. The cell subset or site label corresponds to: CD45RA+CCR7+. Read as DNA, the sequence is TGTGCCAGCAGTTTGTCCCCCGGGACAGGGTCATCGCCCCAGCATTTT. This yields the protein CASSLSPGTGSSPQHF.